This TCR beta chain was captured in a study of blood T cell repertoires in COVID-19. In its sample, this clone ranks as medium-sized (0.01 to 0.1%). This CDR3 has 14 residues. The V and J ends lost 5 bases and 5 bases respectively, with 10 bases between them. Germline-derived CDR1 and CDR2 are MNHEY and SVGEGT. Only in-frame clones appear in the TCRdb table, and some are missing; sequencing was by immunoSEQ multiplex PCR. The table has nearly 55,000 clones, around 72% seen once. The sequence derives from a human donor with active or convalescent COVID-19. The donor label of this sample is uncertain. The chain combines TRBV6-2 or TRBV6-3 with TRBJ1-6, with a weak D call TRBD1 (5 bases). Sequencing was done on a sample of peripheral blood. CDR3 nucleotides: TGTGCCAGCAGTACAAGACAGAATAATTCACCCCTCCACTTT. It is translated as CASSTRQNNSPLHF.